This TCR beta chain was sequenced in a study of OX40 agonist ivuxolimab in advanced cancers. Clones were read by immunoSEQ multiplex PCR, and TCRdb kept only the in-frame ones, dropping some. The data show roughly 57,000 clones, 70% to 85% seen once. This TCR derives from an adult with an advanced solid tumor such as melanoma, head and neck, liver or kidney cancer. Sequenced here: CD4+ or CD8+ T cells sorted from blood, sampled in a trial of the OX40 agonist ivuxolimab.

The CDR3 nucleotides are TGTGCCAGCAGTTCCTACTACGAGCAGTACTTC. It translates to CASSSYYEQYF. V usage is TRBV2 and J usage is TRBJ2-7; unclear D gene. The ends were cut back, 5 bases at V and 3 bases at J, with 5 bases in the middle. Germline CDR1 SNHLY, CDR2 FYNNEI. This CDR3 spans 11 amino acids.